These T cell receptor beta chains were read from a single sample in a study of shared clonotypes between healthy human individuals. Generated by immunoSEQ multiplex PCR, the TCRdb table keeps only in-frame clones and is missing some. The sample records over a million clones, roughly 96% being singletons. The sample taken for sequencing was naive CD4+ T cells sorted from blood. The receptors here all came from a man younger than 45 in good health. The CDR3 runs from the conserved cysteine through the conserved F or W. D genes are given only for firm matches. Clone size, where shown, is once, few, many, or a class for clones that have expanded.

CDR3nt: TGTGCCAGCAGTCGGGGACAGGGAACTTACAATGAGCAGTTCTTC
CDR3aa: CASSRGQGTYNEQFF
v_gene: TRBV11-3
d_gene: TRBD1
j_gene: TRBJ2-1
abundance: .

CDR3nt: TGTGCCATCAGTGATTGGTCCTACACTGAAGCTTTCTTT
CDR3aa: CAISDWSYTEAFF
v_gene: TRBV10-3
d_gene: .
j_gene: TRBJ1-1
abundance: .

CDR3nt: TGCAGCGGGTGGACAAGCTTCAATGAAAAACTGTTTTTT
CDR3aa: CSGWTSFNEKLFF
v_gene: TRBV29-1
d_gene: .
j_gene: TRBJ1-4
abundance: .

CDR3nt: TGTGCCAGCAGTCAGACTAGCGGGAGTTCCGAGCAGTACTTC
CDR3aa: CASSQTSGSSEQYF
v_gene: TRBV6-6
d_gene: TRBD2
j_gene: TRBJ2-7
abundance: .

CDR3nt: TGTGCCAGCAAGGAGGGCGGCCAGCAGTTCTTC
CDR3aa: CASKEGGQQFF
v_gene: TRBV2
d_gene: .
j_gene: TRBJ2-1
abundance: .

CDR3nt: TGTGCCAGCAGCCTCCCCGGGACAGGAGCATTCAATCAGCCCCAGCATTTT
CDR3aa: CASSLPGTGAFNQPQHF
v_gene: TRBV2
d_gene: TRBD1
j_gene: TRBJ1-5
abundance: .

CDR3nt: TGCGCCAGCAGCTTGGCCCTGACTAGCGGGGGGCCTGGCTACGAGCAGTACTTC
CDR3aa: CASSLALTSGGPGYEQYF
v_gene: TRBV5-1
d_gene: TRBD2
j_gene: TRBJ2-7
abundance: .

CDR3nt: TGTGCCAGCAGCCTCAGCTTCTCCTACGAGCAGTACTTC
CDR3aa: CASSLSFSYEQYF
v_gene: TRBV7-6
d_gene: .
j_gene: TRBJ2-7
abundance: .

CDR3nt: TGTGCCAGCAGCCAAGCAATAGCGGGAGCCCTGCCGATCTTC
CDR3aa: CASSQAIAGALPIF
v_gene: TRBV14
d_gene: TRBD2
j_gene: TRBJ2-1
abundance: once

CDR3nt: TGTGCCAGTAAACAGGAAACAGGGACTGAAGCTTTCTTT
CDR3aa: CASKQETGTEAFF
v_gene: TRBV19
d_gene: .
j_gene: TRBJ1-1
abundance: .

CDR3nt: TGTGCCAGCAGTGAAGTGGGTATTAACACTGAAGCTTTCTTT
CDR3aa: CASSEVGINTEAFF
v_gene: TRBV6-1
d_gene: .
j_gene: TRBJ1-1
abundance: .

CDR3nt: TGTGCCAGCTTCAACAGGGGAAGGAGCACTGAAGCTTTCTTT
CDR3aa: CASFNRGRSTEAFF
v_gene: TRBV18
d_gene: TRBD1
j_gene: TRBJ1-1
abundance: once

CDR3nt: TGTGCCAGCAGCGCTTACCCGGGACAGGCTAATGAAAAACTGTTTTTT
CDR3aa: CASSAYPGQANEKLFF
v_gene: TRBV2
d_gene: TRBD1
j_gene: TRBJ1-4
abundance: .

CDR3nt: TGCAGCGTCTCCGGGAGAAACACTGAAGCTTTCTTT
CDR3aa: CSVSGRNTEAFF
v_gene: TRBV29-1
d_gene: .
j_gene: TRBJ1-1
abundance: .

CDR3nt: TGCGCCAGCAGCCAAGATGCCGGGTATGGCTACACCTTC
CDR3aa: CASSQDAGYGYTF
v_gene: TRBV4-3
d_gene: .
j_gene: TRBJ1-2
abundance: .

CDR3nt: TGCAGCGTCGACTATCGACTAGCGGGCTCCTACAATGAGCAGTTCTTC
CDR3aa: CSVDYRLAGSYNEQFF
v_gene: TRBV29-1
d_gene: TRBD2
j_gene: TRBJ2-1
abundance: .

CDR3nt: TGCAGCGTTGAAGGGGGGCAGGGGGCGCGAGAGACCCAGTACTTC
CDR3aa: CSVEGGQGARETQYF
v_gene: TRBV29-1
d_gene: TRBD1
j_gene: TRBJ2-5
abundance: .

CDR3nt: TGTGCCAGCAGCTTTACGGGACCGGGACAGGGGGCTGGCTACACCTTC
CDR3aa: CASSFTGPGQGAGYTF
v_gene: TRBV7-2
d_gene: TRBD1
j_gene: TRBJ1-2
abundance: .

CDR3nt: TGTGCCAGTAGTCCCCGACAACCCAAAAACATTCAGTACTTC
CDR3aa: CASSPRQPKNIQYF
v_gene: TRBV19
d_gene: .
j_gene: TRBJ2-4
abundance: once

CDR3nt: TGTGCCAGCAGCCGTTCGTCGGGGGAGATTTGGTACGAGCAGTACTTC
CDR3aa: CASSRSSGEIWYEQYF
v_gene: TRBV13
d_gene: .
j_gene: TRBJ2-7
abundance: .

CDR3nt: TGTGCCAGCAGCCTATTAGGCGAGACCGGGGAGCTGTTTTTT
CDR3aa: CASSLLGETGELFF
v_gene: TRBV11-3
d_gene: .
j_gene: TRBJ2-2
abundance: .

CDR3nt: TGTGCCAGCAAATCGGGGACAGGGGATAAGGAGCAGTTCTTC
CDR3aa: CASKSGTGDKEQFF
v_gene: TRBV7-3
d_gene: TRBD1
j_gene: TRBJ2-1
abundance: .

CDR3nt: TGTGCCAGCTCATCCCCAAATGAGCAGTTCTTC
CDR3aa: CASSSPNEQFF
v_gene: TRBV18
d_gene: .
j_gene: TRBJ2-1
abundance: .

CDR3nt: TGCGCCAGCAGTATGATAGAGGACGGAGCCGGGGACAGGGGAGGACTAGCGGGAGAGGGTGAGCAGTTCTTC
CDR3aa: CASSMIEDGAGDRGGLAGEGEQFF
v_gene: TRBV10-1
d_gene: TRBD2
j_gene: TRBJ2-1
abundance: .

CDR3nt: TGCAGCGCTCGACAGGGATGGGACACTGAAGCTTTCTTT
CDR3aa: CSARQGWDTEAFF
v_gene: TRBV29-1
d_gene: TRBD1
j_gene: TRBJ1-1
abundance: .

CDR3nt: TGTGCCAGCGGGGGGGGGCTCGGGAATCAGCCCCAGCATTTT
CDR3aa: CASGGGLGNQPQHF
v_gene: TRBV2
d_gene: .
j_gene: TRBJ1-5
abundance: .

CDR3nt: TGCGCCAGCAGCGGACCAGGGGGCACTGAAGCTTTCTTT
CDR3aa: CASSGPGGTEAFF
v_gene: TRBV5-1
d_gene: TRBD1
j_gene: TRBJ1-1
abundance: .

CDR3nt: TGTGCCAGCAGTTTTAAGAAGGACGCACACAATGAGCAGTTCTTC
CDR3aa: CASSFKKDAHNEQFF
v_gene: TRBV27
d_gene: .
j_gene: TRBJ2-1
abundance: .

CDR3nt: TGTGCCAGCAGCCTTCAGGGCTATGGCTACACCTTC
CDR3aa: CASSLQGYGYTF
v_gene: TRBV7-2
d_gene: .
j_gene: TRBJ1-2
abundance: .

CDR3nt: TGTGCCAGCAGCTTAGGGCCTGGCTACGAGCAGTACTTC
CDR3aa: CASSLGPGYEQYF
v_gene: TRBV7-2
d_gene: .
j_gene: TRBJ2-7
abundance: .

CDR3nt: TGTGCCAGCAGCTTGATTTTTGGTCAGGGGGATTATGGCTACACCTTC
CDR3aa: CASSLIFGQGDYGYTF
v_gene: TRBV5-6
d_gene: TRBD1
j_gene: TRBJ1-2
abundance: .

CDR3nt: TGTGCCAGCAGTTATAGAGTAGGGACAAGCTATGGCTACACCTTC
CDR3aa: CASSYRVGTSYGYTF
v_gene: TRBV6-6
d_gene: .
j_gene: TRBJ1-2
abundance: .

CDR3nt: TGTGCCAGCAGTGAACCGCCATTGGGCGTAGGGGAGACCCAGTACTTC
CDR3aa: CASSEPPLGVGETQYF
v_gene: TRBV25-1
d_gene: .
j_gene: TRBJ2-5
abundance: once

CDR3nt: TGTGCCAGCAGTTACGGGGACAGGGCTAGGGGCGAGCAGTACTTC
CDR3aa: CASSYGDRARGEQYF
v_gene: TRBV6-5
d_gene: TRBD1
j_gene: TRBJ2-7
abundance: .

CDR3nt: TGTGCCAGCAGTTTAGGGGGACAGGGGTACGAGCAGTACTTC
CDR3aa: CASSLGGQGYEQYF
v_gene: TRBV28
d_gene: TRBD1
j_gene: TRBJ2-7
abundance: .

CDR3nt: TGTGCTAGCAGCTTAGAGCGGGGAGCCACCGGGGAGCTGTTTTTT
CDR3aa: CASSLERGATGELFF
v_gene: TRBV7-7
d_gene: TRBD2
j_gene: TRBJ2-2
abundance: .

CDR3nt: TGTGCCAGTAGTACCCCTCGCGGGGCGCTCACTGAAGCTTTCTTT
CDR3aa: CASSTPRGALTEAFF
v_gene: TRBV19
d_gene: .
j_gene: TRBJ1-1
abundance: .

CDR3nt: TGTGCCAGCTCACCACCGCCTCCAGATACGCAGTATTTT
CDR3aa: CASSPPPPDTQYF
v_gene: TRBV18
d_gene: .
j_gene: TRBJ2-3
abundance: .

CDR3nt: TGTGCCAGCTCACCAGTGGACACTGAAGCTTTCTTT
CDR3aa: CASSPVDTEAFF
v_gene: TRBV18
d_gene: .
j_gene: TRBJ1-1
abundance: .

CDR3nt: TGTGCCAGCAGTCTAACGGCTAGCTCCTACGAGCAGTACTTC
CDR3aa: CASSLTASSYEQYF
v_gene: TRBV6-5
d_gene: .
j_gene: TRBJ2-7
abundance: .

CDR3nt: TGTGCCAGCAGCGTAGCGAGCGGGAGCCCTCTCAGTGAGCAGTTCTTC
CDR3aa: CASSVASGSPLSEQFF
v_gene: TRBV9
d_gene: TRBD2
j_gene: TRBJ2-1
abundance: .

CDR3nt: TGTGCTAGTGGTTTGACCTCGTTATCACCCCTGGGTGGCTACACCTTC
CDR3aa: CASGLTSLSPLGGYTF
v_gene: TRBV12-5
d_gene: .
j_gene: TRBJ1-2
abundance: .

CDR3nt: TGTGCCAGCAGCCAAGGACAGGGGGCATACGAGCAGTACTTC
CDR3aa: CASSQGQGAYEQYF
v_gene: TRBV9
d_gene: TRBD1
j_gene: TRBJ2-7
abundance: .

CDR3nt: TGTGCCAGCAGAGTTTGGCAGGGCGGGAGAAACAATGAGCAGTTCTTC
CDR3aa: CASRVWQGGRNNEQFF
v_gene: TRBV27
d_gene: TRBD2
j_gene: TRBJ2-1
abundance: once

CDR3nt: TGTGCCAGCAGCTTAGTAGGGTTTGGAGAAAAACTGTTTTTT
CDR3aa: CASSLVGFGEKLFF
v_gene: TRBV7-9
d_gene: .
j_gene: TRBJ1-4
abundance: once

CDR3nt: TGTGCCAGCAGTTTAATCCTTTACGAGCAGTACTTC
CDR3aa: CASSLILYEQYF
v_gene: TRBV28
d_gene: .
j_gene: TRBJ2-7
abundance: .

CDR3nt: TGCGCCAGCAGCTTTGCTGTTCCGAACACCGGGGAGCTGTTTTTT
CDR3aa: CASSFAVPNTGELFF
v_gene: TRBV5-1
d_gene: .
j_gene: TRBJ2-2
abundance: .

CDR3nt: TGTGCCAGCAGCTTGGGCACATTTCAAGAGACCCAGTACTTC
CDR3aa: CASSLGTFQETQYF
v_gene: TRBV5-4
d_gene: .
j_gene: TRBJ2-5
abundance: .

CDR3nt: TGTGCCAGCAGCGTAGCGGTACACCTGACAGATACGCAGTATTTT
CDR3aa: CASSVAVHLTDTQYF
v_gene: TRBV9
d_gene: .
j_gene: TRBJ2-3
abundance: once

CDR3nt: TGTGCCAGCAGCCCCCGTGGTAGCGCAGATACGCAGTATTTT
CDR3aa: CASSPRGSADTQYF
v_gene: TRBV11-2
d_gene: .
j_gene: TRBJ2-3
abundance: .

CDR3nt: TGTGCCAGCAGTGAAGCGGGTGGGGAGGCGAATGAAAAACTGTTTTTT
CDR3aa: CASSEAGGEANEKLFF
v_gene: TRBV6-1
d_gene: .
j_gene: TRBJ1-4
abundance: .

CDR3nt: TGTGCCAGCAGCTTGATAGGGGCTACCCTGGGCTACACCTTC
CDR3aa: CASSLIGATLGYTF
v_gene: TRBV5-6
d_gene: .
j_gene: TRBJ1-2
abundance: once

CDR3nt: TGTGCCAGCAGCTTGGCAGCGGGGGTAGACTATGGCTACACCTTC
CDR3aa: CASSLAAGVDYGYTF
v_gene: TRBV5-4
d_gene: .
j_gene: TRBJ1-2
abundance: .

CDR3nt: TGTGCCAGCCAGCCTAGCGGGAGGTCTGAGACCCAGTACTTC
CDR3aa: CASQPSGRSETQYF
v_gene: TRBV28
d_gene: TRBD2
j_gene: TRBJ2-5
abundance: .

CDR3nt: TGTGCCACCAGCCAACGTCAGGGGAGCAATCAGCCCCAGCATTTT
CDR3aa: CATSQRQGSNQPQHF
v_gene: TRBV15
d_gene: .
j_gene: TRBJ1-5
abundance: .

CDR3nt: TGCAGCGTTGGTCGAGGGCAGGTTCAAGAGACCCAGTACTTC
CDR3aa: CSVGRGQVQETQYF
v_gene: TRBV29-1
d_gene: .
j_gene: TRBJ2-5
abundance: .

CDR3nt: TGCGCCAGCAGCTTCGGACTAGCGGATGACAATGAGCAGTTCTTC
CDR3aa: CASSFGLADDNEQFF
v_gene: TRBV5-1
d_gene: TRBD2
j_gene: TRBJ2-1
abundance: .

CDR3nt: TGTGCCAGCAGCGGGGACCGAAATGAAAAACTGTTTTTT
CDR3aa: CASSGDRNEKLFF
v_gene: TRBV7-2
d_gene: .
j_gene: TRBJ1-4
abundance: .

CDR3nt: TGTGCCAGCTCACCGGGACGGTTCTCTGGAAACACCATATATTTT
CDR3aa: CASSPGRFSGNTIYF
v_gene: TRBV18
d_gene: .
j_gene: TRBJ1-3
abundance: .